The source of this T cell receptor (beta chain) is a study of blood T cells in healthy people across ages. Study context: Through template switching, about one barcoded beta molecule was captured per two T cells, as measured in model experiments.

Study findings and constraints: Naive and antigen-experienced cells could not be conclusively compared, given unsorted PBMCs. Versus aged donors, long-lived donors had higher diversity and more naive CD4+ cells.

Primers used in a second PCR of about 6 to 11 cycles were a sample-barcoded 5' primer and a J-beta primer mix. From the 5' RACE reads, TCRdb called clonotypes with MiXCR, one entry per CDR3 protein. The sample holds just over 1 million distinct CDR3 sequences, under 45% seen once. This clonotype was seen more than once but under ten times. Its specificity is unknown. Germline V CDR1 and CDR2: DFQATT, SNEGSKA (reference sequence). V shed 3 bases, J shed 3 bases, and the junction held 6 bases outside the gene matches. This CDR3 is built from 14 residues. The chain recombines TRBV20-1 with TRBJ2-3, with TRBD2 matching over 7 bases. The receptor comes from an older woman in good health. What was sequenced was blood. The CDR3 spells CSASLGGGTDTQYF. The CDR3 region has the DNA TGCAGTGCTAGTCTGGGCGGGGGTACAGATACGCAGTATTTT.